This T cell receptor beta chain is drawn from a study of T cells after yellow fever vaccination. TCRdb ran MiXCR on the 5' RACE reads and lists one entry per CDR3 protein. Counted here are about 170,000 distinct CDR3 sequences, 11% occurring once; the ten biggest clones make up just over 35%. Whole-study findings and limits: Shared CD4/CD8 clonotypes were a small share, likely from convergent recombination.

This clonotype has more than one count but fewer than ten. Its target is not known. The CDR3 has 18 amino acids. The germline gives CDR1 MNHNY, CDR2 SVGAGI (reference sequence). V shed 10 bases, J shed 1 base, and the junction held 18 bases outside the gene matches. This specimen consisted of CD8+ T cells sorted from PBMCs, obtained 15 days after the yellow fever booster vaccination. The rearrangement joins TRBV6-6 to TRBJ1-5, with 8 positions matching TRBD1. The source of this sequence is a man between 18 and 35 years old who received the YFV17D yellow fever vaccine. Here the CDR3 reads CATTPQQRTGWSNQPQHF. The CDR3 DNA is TGTGCCACCACCCCTCAGCAACGGACAGGGTGGAGCAATCAGCCCCAGCATTTT.